This T cell receptor beta chain is from a study of blood T cell repertoires in COVID-19. About the research overall: T cells, B-cell-depleted T cells, or PBMCs supplied cDNA or gDNA.

The CDR3 is made up of 15 amino acids. V lost 3 bases to trimming and J lost 0 bases, with 12 bases between them. The germline gives CDR1 DFQATT, CDR2 SNEGSKA (reference sequence). A single count supports this clone. Methods used by the authors: Scientists estimated how many nucleated cells there were by amplifying reference gene primers. Here immunoSEQ multiplex PCR was the method, and the copy in TCRdb shows in-frame clones only, minus some. That table supplies the V and J calls and clone size; D and trimming were determined from the DNA. This repertoire shows about 75,000 clones, roughly 90% found once; its top ten account for more than 5.5%.

The sequence came from a woman aged 45-65 years with acute or convalescent COVID-19. This chain uses TRBV20-1 with TRBJ1-5, with D perhaps matching TRBD1 (6 bases). Sequencing used peripheral blood. The CDR3: CSASWGRGSNQPQHF. DNA of the CDR3: TGCAGTGCTAGTTGGGGCAGGGGTAGCAATCAGCCCCAGCATTTT.